This entry lists 4 T cell receptor beta chains sequenced from one sample in a study of chemoradiotherapy in HPV16-positive cancers (dated 2022 in TCRdb). The library was prepared using the immunoSEQ multiplex PCR assay. Not all clones reach the TCRdb copy of this immuneACCESS table, which keeps in-frame sequences only. Checked studies attribute under half of the gap to unresolved V genes and leave the rest unexplained. The sample table holds 300 or so clones, of which 85% to 95% were seen once. The ten largest clones capture 9.5% to 13% of the sample. This material consisted of tumor tissue, taken from a patient who underwent chemoradiotherapy. These receptors originate from a human donor with HPV-associated anogenital cancer.

The CDR3 nucleotides read TGTGCCAGCAGCTTCTCAGGCGGGGGCTACAATGAGCAGTTCTTC. This encodes CASSFSGGGYNEQFF. The chain links TRBV5-4 to TRBJ2-1, with 7 bases aligning to TRBD2. Trimming at V came to 2 bases and at J to 3 bases, leaving 5 bases not matched to a gene. Germline V gene sequence: CDR1 SGHNT, CDR2 YYREEE (reference sequence). There are 15 residues in the CDR3.

The chain combines TRBV25-1 with TRBJ1-4, with 8 nucleotides matching TRBD1. Germline CDR1 is MGHDK and CDR2 is SYGVNS. This CDR3 contains 15 residues. J gave up 4 bases and V 1 base, and 2 bases lay outside the gene matches. CDR3 protein: CASSEFRGHNEKLFF. The DNA for the CDR3 is TGTGCCAGCAGTGAATTCAGGGGGCATAATGAAAAACTGTTTTTT.

V is TRBV2 and J is TRBJ2-1; D possibly corresponds to TRBD1 (6 bases). The CDR3 has 13 amino acids. Germline CDR1 SNHLY, CDR2 FYNNEI. The V end was cut by 6 bases, the J end by 6 bases, with 12 bases between. The chain's CDR3 is CASRAGAGNEQFF. CDR3 bases: TGTGCCAGCAGGGCAGGGGCGGGCAATGAGCAGTTCTTC.

J is TRBJ1-5 and V is TRBV29-1; TRBD1 aligns across 8 bases. The V and J ends lost 0 bases and 4 bases, in that order; junction bases with no gene match: 14. The CDR3 extends over 18 amino acids. The germline gives CDR1 SQVTM, CDR2 ANQGSEA. CDR3: CSVEDDLFGQGLNQPQHF. For the CDR3, the DNA is TGCAGCGTTGAAGACGATCTATTCGGACAGGGCCTAAATCAGCCCCAGCATTTT.